This entry features one T cell receptor beta chain sequence. Its binding antigen is unknown. No per-base quality is available; no much larger clone lies one base away. The cohort consisted of fewer than 700 healthy bone marrow donors. Cohort members were all nominally healthy when sampled, although unrecorded immune exposures were likely present. The donor tested CMV seronegative, placing the donor among the approximately 360 seronegative members of the cohort. A peripheral blood sample was provided by each donor, and peripheral blood mononuclear cells were used for TCR beta sequencing. Genomic DNA was extracted from the blood cell samples with the Qiagen DNeasy Blood Extraction Kit. Spanning cysteine to phenylalanine, the CDR3 consists of 12 amino acids. The kept DNA is CDR3 alone, 36 bases in frame from the first base. The germline V gene specifies MNHEY as CDR1 and SVGAGI as CDR2. V gives up 8 bases and J gives up 3 bases, and the segment between their germline ends measures 10 bases.

The source of the sample is a study of cytomegalovirus exposure and HLA in healthy donors (dated by TCRdb to about 2017). Background on the whole study: According to an earlier analysis of several hundred of the donors, about 179 million T cells yielded some 120 million unique TCR beta sequences and approximately 280 Gb of sequence data. Among the approximately 430 genotyped donors, around 79% belonged to the genetic ancestry cluster associated with self-reported Caucasian donors. Every repertoire in the discovery cohort had been generated on one and the same sequencing platform. Among about 400 genotyped donors of the cohort, an average of approximately 220,000 unique TCR beta nucleotide sequences was sequenced per donor, of which 15% to 20% were non-productive. Typing coverage varied by locus: roughly 629-640 donors for A, B, C, DRB1 and DQB1; roughly 560 for DQA1; about 600 for DPA1; roughly 470 for DPB1. An earlier analysis of approximately 630 of the donors applied high-throughput TCR beta sequencing to assess whether each TCR beta V gene segment acted as functional or pseudogenic. To predict cytomegalovirus infection status, the study brought together high-throughput TCR immunosequencing, statistical association of individual TCRs with disease status, and machine learning. Along with the 666-subject first cohort, a separate validation cohort of around 120 different subjects was used. A few DR-DQ haplotypes were treated as single units for association and clustering because of strong linkage in the cohort. HLA typing covered class I and class II loci at four-digit resolution. The later analysis used no new phenotypic data to find candidate immune exposures, relying instead on TCR beta sequences and their occurrence across donors. The aim of the study was to test whether cataloging public T cell receptors could identify signatures of past pathogen exposure. A later analysis re-examined previously published TCR beta repertoires from more than 550 donors and added high-resolution HLA genotyping to investigate patterns of TCR occurrence. Donor age, sex, ethnicity and CMV serostatus were compiled together with the repertoire data. Genome-wide SNP genotypes for about 65% of the 666 donors were used in a later genetic analysis, which treated that subset as a discovery cohort. The study used immunosequencing to profile the T cell repertoires of 666 subjects and linked those repertoires to cytomegalovirus serostatus. An early release covering 550 to 650 HLA-typed donors comprised about 310 gigabases of sequencing data and some 79 million unique TCR sequences. Study-wide conclusions, independent of this receptor: Because HLA typing was unavailable for some donors at each locus, only the typed subset was used in association tests. A cluster of highly shared sequence variants was judged likely to be a technical artifact of the sequencing pipeline. V-gene and J-gene trimming of TCR beta chains was associated with a missense DCLRE1C variant in a later genetic analysis, and the association was replicated in an independent cohort. CMV serostatus was the only immune exposure information available for the cohort. Some IMGT-functional V segments, including TRBV6-2 and TRBV6-3, could not be distinguished by the 87-base-pair reads and were therefore excluded. In a later analysis, several top co-occurrence clusters were reported to appear linked to parvovirus B19, influenza, CMV and Epstein-Barr virus. In vitro tests confirmed that three of the cytomegalovirus-associated TCR beta chains recognize cytomegalovirus antigens. When HLA alleles, especially DR and DQ, strongly co-occurred, attributing TCR associations to individual alleles was difficult. The classifier was reported to diagnose cytomegalovirus status with high specificity and sensitivity in both the original cohort and the validation cohort. Compared with equally common non-associated chains, HLA-associated TCR beta chains in a later analysis were more clonally expanded and had lower generation probabilities. According to a later genetic analysis, donors in an Asian-associated ancestry cluster had fewer N-insertions in productive TCRs than the approximately 630-donor mean. In a later analysis, most CMV-associated TCR beta chains were found to appear HLA-restricted, with HLA associations seemingly driven largely by CMV exposure. Broadly in line with IMGT annotations, most TCR beta V segments showed up in productive rearrangements about 87% or about 30% of the time in an earlier analysis of approximately 640 of the donors. Only TCR beta chains were sequenced in this cohort, and the absence of alpha or paired-chain data limited detectable features. At a false discovery rate of 0.05, a later analysis linked 16,951 TCR beta sequences to specific HLA alleles. The earlier analysis of some 540 of the donors excluded roughly 17 rarely observed V segments, including chromosome 9 orphons, because counts were too low. According to a later analysis, TCR association rates differed among HLA loci, with DRB1 alleles showing the most associated TCRs and HLA-C alleles showing the fewest. The presence/absence analyses assumed that sequencing depth was roughly uniform across donors, and that assumption may not be true. A further reported finding was that TCR beta sequences accurately predicted the HLA-A and HLA-B alleles for most subjects in the first cohort. Across donors, most TCR sequences were observed very rarely, whereas some public TCRs were present in many individuals. Linkage disequilibrium might explain the correlated functional status among segregating V segments, but an unknown experimental factor could not be ruled out. The authors suggested that the approach could potentially be extended to other disease states and immunological phenotypes. A total of 150 or so TCR beta chains were listed by the study as associated with cytomegalovirus.

Preparation of the library involved the immunoSEQ multiplex PCR assay. A mixture of 60 forward primers for TCR Vbeta segments and 13 reverse primers for TCR Jbeta segments was used in the multiplex PCR. The CDR3 region of rearranged TCR beta genes was amplified from genomic DNA with a multiplex PCR assay. The Illumina HiSeq System was used to sequence the amplified TCR beta libraries as 87-base-pair reads. The paper's data handling went like this. In a later analysis, tens of millions of unique TCR beta chains were counted across the 500 to 700 repertoires, and roughly 11 million of these chains were shared by at least two donors. Raw reads were error-corrected and collapsed into unique sequences with a nearest-neighbor algorithm that merged closely related sequences to remove PCR and sequencing errors. To assign V, D and J gene segments, CDR3 sequences were aligned to IMGT reference sequences. For a sequence to be retained, at least a six-nucleotide match to both a V gene segment and a J gene segment was required. Rearrangements were classified as productive when the CDR3 lacked stop codons and remained in frame with V and J, and all other rearrangements were classified as non-productive. CDR3 was defined by IMGT convention, running from the second conserved V-encoded cysteine to the conserved J-encoded phenylalanine. Sequences without an unambiguous match to a single V gene segment were excluded from the earlier analysis of a few hundred of the donors. An earlier analysis of a few hundred of the donors called V segments functional above 56.7% productive rearrangements and segregating when the between-donor standard deviation exceeded 5%. A statistical classification framework was built to diagnose cytomegalovirus status from the catalog of TCR beta chain sequences. A later analysis assigned V and J genes by comparing TCR nucleotide sequences with IMGT/GENE-DB human TR gene sequences. The TCRdist pipeline was used in a later analysis to assign CDR3 sequences and most-parsimonious VDJ recombination scenarios. A later analysis defined each TCR beta chain by its CDR3 amino acid sequence plus V-gene family, and excluded reads lacking a unique V-gene family. To address suspected cross-contamination and a sequencing artifact, a later analysis removed roughly 640 highly shared, low-generation-probability nucleotide sequences. A later analysis calculated a clonal expansion index for each public chain from normalized within-repertoire ranks of inferred template counts. In a later analysis, generation probabilities were computed using a VDJ recombination model fitted to out-of-frame rearrangements, and the results were checked against IGoR. Hypergeometric tests were used in a later analysis to score TCR-TCR, TCR-HLA and TCR-CMV co-occurrence, with a repertoire-size bias correction applied to the TCR pairs. In a later analysis, false discovery rates were estimated by permuting HLA or CMV assignments 20 times. In a later analysis, co-occurring TCRs were grouped using DBSCAN, with TCRdist sequence similarity added in when clustering inside HLA-allele-positive subsets. Repertoires with fewer than 30,000 or more than 120,000 public chains were left out of co-occurrence clustering, as were five repertoires with anomalous nucleotide sharing. TCRdb took over this immuneACCESS table, retaining in-frame rearrangements with V and J assigned. Such tables are incomplete; in checked studies, under half of the missing clones stem from an unresolved V gene, and the remainder is unexplained. The V and J calls and clone size were taken over from that table, and D and trimming were inferred from the DNA. For this sample the table gives about 150,000 clones, of which more than 75% were detected only once. Clones ranked in the top ten supply 2.3% of the sample.

The chain is made from TRBV6-5 and TRBJ1-2; TRBD1 is a weak D gene call, 6 bases matching. This receptor was taken from a young woman in good health and CMV-seronegative. The sequenced material came from PBMCs. The nucleotide sequence reads TGTGCCAGCCGGGACAATGACTATGGCTACACCTTC. The resulting protein is CASRDNDYGYTF.